Listed below are T cell receptor beta chains from one sample, sequenced in a study of T cell clonotyping in hematopoietic cell transplantation. Repertoires were generated with immunoSEQ multiplex PCR, while TCRdb's copy carries only in-frame clones and drops some. The sample has about 69,000 clones; 90% to 96% are singletons. This specimen consisted of peripheral blood mononuclear cells, obtained before stem cell transplant. The receptors come from a woman aged 45-60 years with acute myeloid leukemia. Some clones in this sample may be carry-over from other donors' samples. The CDR3 runs from the conserved cysteine through the conserved F or W.

v_call: TRBV7-7; cdr3_length: 15; j_call: TRBJ2-2; cdr3_aa: CASSLSGRNTGELFF
v_call: TRBV19; cdr3_length: 15; j_call: TRBJ2-1; cdr3_aa: CASSGLAGGRHEQFF
v_call: TRBV19; cdr3_length: 13; j_call: TRBJ1-2; cdr3_aa: CASSTKGDYGYTF
v_call: TRBV14; cdr3_length: 15; j_call: TRBJ1-4; cdr3_aa: CASSQGRRAREKLFF
v_call: TRBV28; cdr3_length: 16; j_call: TRBJ1-5; cdr3_aa: CASSRQGKSENQPQHF
v_call: TRBV6-5; cdr3_length: 14; j_call: TRBJ2-5; cdr3_aa: CASRFGGLQETQYF
v_call: TRBV15; cdr3_length: 17; j_call: TRBJ1-5; cdr3_aa: CATSRDQGPYSNQPQHF
v_call: TRBV6-5; cdr3_length: 14; j_call: TRBJ2-1; cdr3_aa: CASSPVSSYNEQFF
v_call: TRBV27; cdr3_length: 15; j_call: TRBJ1-1; cdr3_aa: CASSLSGGLNTEAFF
v_call: TRBV29-1; cdr3_length: 12; j_call: TRBJ1-1; cdr3_aa: CSLTQGGTEAFF
v_call: TRBV7-2; cdr3_length: 16; j_call: TRBJ1-3; cdr3_aa: CASSLGRTGSGNTIYF
v_call: TRBV19; cdr3_length: 16; j_call: TRBJ2-2; cdr3_aa: CASSARDRGHVGELFF
v_call: TRBV28; cdr3_length: 12; j_call: TRBJ2-7; cdr3_aa: CASKTSGYEQYF
v_call: TRBV6-5; cdr3_length: 13; j_call: TRBJ2-7; cdr3_aa: CASSYDRAYEQYF
v_call: TRBV4-2; cdr3_length: 14; j_call: TRBJ2-7; cdr3_aa: CASSQAGGWYEQYF
v_call: TRBV1; cdr3_length: 15; j_call: TRBJ1-1; cdr3_aa: CTSSQEDHSEDEAFF
v_call: TRBV27; cdr3_length: 12; j_call: TRBJ1-3; cdr3_aa: CASSNSGNTIYF
v_call: TRBV5-1; cdr3_length: 13; j_call: TRBJ1-3; cdr3_aa: CASSARSGNTIYF
v_call: TRBV19; cdr3_length: 14; j_call: TRBJ1-1; cdr3_aa: CASSFGGSHTEAFF
v_call: TRBV7-3; cdr3_length: 13; j_call: TRBJ1-1; cdr3_aa: CASSPQGFAEAFF
v_call: TRBV4-1; cdr3_length: 15; j_call: TRBJ1-1; cdr3_aa: CASSQGGTGYTEAFF
v_call: TRBV7-2; cdr3_length: 18; j_call: TRBJ1-1; cdr3_aa: CASSNSPGTGGADTEAFF
v_call: TRBV5-6; cdr3_length: 17; j_call: TRBJ2-7; cdr3_aa: CASSLLPVAGSWYEQYF
v_call: TRBV30; cdr3_length: 13; j_call: TRBJ2-1; cdr3_aa: CAWGLAGFNEQFF
v_call: TRBV7-2; cdr3_length: 14; j_call: TRBJ2-7; cdr3_aa: CASSLSAGGYEQYF
v_call: TRBV29-1; cdr3_length: 15; j_call: TRBJ2-1; cdr3_aa: CSVEGRGTGKLEQFF
v_call: TRBV5-1; cdr3_length: 16; j_call: TRBJ1-1; cdr3_aa: CASSLARGFFDTEAFF
v_call: TRBV30; cdr3_length: 14; j_call: TRBJ1-5; cdr3_aa: CAWRGRGSNQPQHF
v_call: TRBV30; cdr3_length: 16; j_call: TRBJ2-5; cdr3_aa: CAWSRQGALYQETQYF
v_call: TRBV27; cdr3_length: 14; j_call: TRBJ1-5; cdr3_aa: CASSIDLGGQPQHF
v_call: TRBV28; cdr3_length: 14; j_call: TRBJ1-5; cdr3_aa: CASSLAGWTQPQHF
v_call: TRBV7-9; cdr3_length: 13; j_call: TRBJ1-2; cdr3_aa: CASSLAGAWGYTF
v_call: TRBV25-1; cdr3_length: 14; j_call: TRBJ1-4; cdr3_aa: CASRERGAGEKLFF